This entry lists 22 T cell receptor beta chains sequenced from one sample in a study of monozygotic twins with inflammatory bowel disease. TCRdb derives one entry per CDR3 protein from the 5' RACE reads, leaving out DNA. The data include just over 300,000 distinct CDR3 sequences; the top ten clones carry over 5%. Sequenced sample: blood. These receptors came from a human donor with ulcerative colitis or Crohn's disease, or a healthy co-twin of an affected twin (not recorded which).

This chain joins TRBV5-1 and TRBJ2-6; the D call of TRBD1 rests on TCRdb alone, since no DNA is present to check it. The CDR3 is 18 amino acids. Per the germline V gene, CDR1 is SGHRS and CDR2 is YFSETQ. The CDR3 region is CASSPRGQPRNGANVLTF.

The chain recombines TRBV24-1 with TRBJ1-5; the D call of TRBD1 rests on TCRdb alone, since no DNA is present to check it. Germline lookup yields CDR1 KGHDR and CDR2 SFDVKD. The CDR3 sequence is 16 residues long. The CDR3 sequence: CATSATGTGRRQPQHF.

The chain uses TRBV5-6 and TRBJ2-2. CDR3 length: 15 residues. Germline CDR1 SGHDT, CDR2 YYEEEE. The CDR3 sequence: CASSLRQVREGELFF.

The gene calls are TRBV12-3 or TRBV12-4 and TRBJ2-7; the TCRdb call, TRBD1, lacks DNA for checking. The CDR3 totals 16 residues. The CDR3 here is CASSLAWTGGSYEQYF.

This rearrangement joins TRBV5-1 to TRBJ2-2; checking the TCRdb D call of TRBD1 is not possible without DNA. Per the germline V gene, CDR1 is SGHRS and CDR2 is YFSETQ. The CDR3 has 16 residues. The CDR3 protein is CASSLGDRGNTGELFF.

The rearrangement links TRBV6-5 to TRBJ2-7; TCRdb's D gene call, TRBD1, goes unchecked for lack of DNA. The CDR3 is 13 residues long. CDR1 is MNHEY and CDR2 is SVGAGI in the germline V gene. CDR3 loop: CASSSTGVTEQYF.

The V call is TRBV20-1, the J call TRBJ1-2; the TRBD1 assignment by TCRdb is unverifiable without DNA. CDR3 length: 14 residues. Germline loops: CDR1 DFQATT, CDR2 SNEGSKA (reference sequence). The CDR3 sequence: CSASPRQGIYGYTF.

The chain recombines TRBV6-1 with TRBJ2-5; absent DNA, TCRdb's TRBD1 call cannot be checked. This CDR3 is built from 15 residues. CDR1 MNHNS and CDR2 SASEGT come from the germline V gene. CDR3 protein: CASSKGQGRQETQYF.

The CDR3 region is CASSQAPQGREKLFF. The V and J genes are TRBV23-1 and TRBJ1-4; the D call of TRBD1 rests on TCRdb alone, since no DNA is present to check it. TRBV23-1 belongs to the ORF category, with a function that is uncertain. The CDR3 spans 15 residues.

The chain has TRBV19 and TRBJ2-7. CDR1 LNHDA and CDR2 SQIVND come from the germline V gene (reference sequence). This CDR3 is 13 amino acids long. CDR3 residues: CASSIEGSYEQYF.

The CDR3 protein is CAWNRDRGGGYTF. The V call is TRBV30, the J call TRBJ1-2; TCRdb proposes TRBD1, but this gene call is untestable without DNA. CDR1 is GTSNPN and CDR2 is SVGIG in the germline V gene (reference sequence). The CDR3 is made up of 13 amino acids.

This rearrangement joins TRBV3-1 to TRBJ2-7; TCRdb names TRBD2, which stays unverified in the absence of DNA. Germline values: CDR1 LGHDT, CDR2 YNNKEL (reference sequence). CDR3 size: 15 residues. CDR3 residues: CASSPGRLAAYEQYF.

V and J are TRBV6-1 and TRBJ2-3. Germline CDR1 MNHNS, CDR2 SASEGT. CDR3 length: 13 amino acids. This CDR3 is CASSATVGDTQYF.

The CDR3 here is CASSSTGTKIAKNIQYF. The chain has TRBV19 and TRBJ2-4; TCRdb picks TRBD1, but there is no DNA to check that call. Germline lookup yields CDR1 LNHDA and CDR2 SQIVND (reference sequence). CDR3 length: 17 amino acids.

This chain links TRBV24-1 with TRBJ2-1; TCRdb indicates TRBD1, and absent DNA this call remains unverified. Per the germline V gene, CDR1 is KGHDR and CDR2 is SFDVKD. CDR3 length: 15 amino acids. This CDR3 reads CATSGGDRGSNEQFF.

V and J are TRBV20-1 and TRBJ2-7; with no DNA, the TCRdb D assignment of TRBD1 cannot be verified. The CDR3 is made up of 15 amino acids. Germline CDR1 reads DFQATT; CDR2 reads SNEGSKA (reference sequence). CDR3 residues: CSARGVQGASYEQYF.

The gene calls are TRBV20-1 and TRBJ2-3; TCRdb picks TRBD1, but there is no DNA to check that call. Germline V gives CDR1 DFQATT, CDR2 SNEGSKA (reference sequence). This CDR3 contains 15 residues. The CDR3 region is CSASRRGGGTDTQYF.

The chain carries TRBV28 and TRBJ1-1; TCRdb calls TRBD1, which cannot be checked without DNA. The germline CDR1 and CDR2 sequences are MDHEN and SYDVKM. The CDR3 has 13 amino acids. The CDR3 here is CASTRTGGTEAFF.

This rearrangement joins TRBV6-2 or TRBV6-3 to TRBJ1-1. This CDR3 is built from 13 residues. Germline V CDR1 and CDR2: MNHEY, SVGEGT. CDR3 in amino acids: CASSRSMNTEAFF.

The V and J genes are TRBV18 and TRBJ1-1. Germline lookup yields CDR1 KGHSH and CDR2 LQKENI. This CDR3 contains 16 residues. This chain's CDR3 is CASSPSGREVNTEAFF.

This chain links TRBV7-2 with TRBJ2-1. Germline V lookup: CDR1 SGHTA, CDR2 FQGNSA. This CDR3 is built from 12 residues. The CDR3 is CASSYVRNEQFF.

The chain uses TRBV5-5 and TRBJ1-1. This CDR3 comprises 14 residues. The germline V gene encodes CDR1 SGHKS and CDR2 YYEKEE (reference sequence). The CDR3 sequence: CASSMGGMNTEAFF.